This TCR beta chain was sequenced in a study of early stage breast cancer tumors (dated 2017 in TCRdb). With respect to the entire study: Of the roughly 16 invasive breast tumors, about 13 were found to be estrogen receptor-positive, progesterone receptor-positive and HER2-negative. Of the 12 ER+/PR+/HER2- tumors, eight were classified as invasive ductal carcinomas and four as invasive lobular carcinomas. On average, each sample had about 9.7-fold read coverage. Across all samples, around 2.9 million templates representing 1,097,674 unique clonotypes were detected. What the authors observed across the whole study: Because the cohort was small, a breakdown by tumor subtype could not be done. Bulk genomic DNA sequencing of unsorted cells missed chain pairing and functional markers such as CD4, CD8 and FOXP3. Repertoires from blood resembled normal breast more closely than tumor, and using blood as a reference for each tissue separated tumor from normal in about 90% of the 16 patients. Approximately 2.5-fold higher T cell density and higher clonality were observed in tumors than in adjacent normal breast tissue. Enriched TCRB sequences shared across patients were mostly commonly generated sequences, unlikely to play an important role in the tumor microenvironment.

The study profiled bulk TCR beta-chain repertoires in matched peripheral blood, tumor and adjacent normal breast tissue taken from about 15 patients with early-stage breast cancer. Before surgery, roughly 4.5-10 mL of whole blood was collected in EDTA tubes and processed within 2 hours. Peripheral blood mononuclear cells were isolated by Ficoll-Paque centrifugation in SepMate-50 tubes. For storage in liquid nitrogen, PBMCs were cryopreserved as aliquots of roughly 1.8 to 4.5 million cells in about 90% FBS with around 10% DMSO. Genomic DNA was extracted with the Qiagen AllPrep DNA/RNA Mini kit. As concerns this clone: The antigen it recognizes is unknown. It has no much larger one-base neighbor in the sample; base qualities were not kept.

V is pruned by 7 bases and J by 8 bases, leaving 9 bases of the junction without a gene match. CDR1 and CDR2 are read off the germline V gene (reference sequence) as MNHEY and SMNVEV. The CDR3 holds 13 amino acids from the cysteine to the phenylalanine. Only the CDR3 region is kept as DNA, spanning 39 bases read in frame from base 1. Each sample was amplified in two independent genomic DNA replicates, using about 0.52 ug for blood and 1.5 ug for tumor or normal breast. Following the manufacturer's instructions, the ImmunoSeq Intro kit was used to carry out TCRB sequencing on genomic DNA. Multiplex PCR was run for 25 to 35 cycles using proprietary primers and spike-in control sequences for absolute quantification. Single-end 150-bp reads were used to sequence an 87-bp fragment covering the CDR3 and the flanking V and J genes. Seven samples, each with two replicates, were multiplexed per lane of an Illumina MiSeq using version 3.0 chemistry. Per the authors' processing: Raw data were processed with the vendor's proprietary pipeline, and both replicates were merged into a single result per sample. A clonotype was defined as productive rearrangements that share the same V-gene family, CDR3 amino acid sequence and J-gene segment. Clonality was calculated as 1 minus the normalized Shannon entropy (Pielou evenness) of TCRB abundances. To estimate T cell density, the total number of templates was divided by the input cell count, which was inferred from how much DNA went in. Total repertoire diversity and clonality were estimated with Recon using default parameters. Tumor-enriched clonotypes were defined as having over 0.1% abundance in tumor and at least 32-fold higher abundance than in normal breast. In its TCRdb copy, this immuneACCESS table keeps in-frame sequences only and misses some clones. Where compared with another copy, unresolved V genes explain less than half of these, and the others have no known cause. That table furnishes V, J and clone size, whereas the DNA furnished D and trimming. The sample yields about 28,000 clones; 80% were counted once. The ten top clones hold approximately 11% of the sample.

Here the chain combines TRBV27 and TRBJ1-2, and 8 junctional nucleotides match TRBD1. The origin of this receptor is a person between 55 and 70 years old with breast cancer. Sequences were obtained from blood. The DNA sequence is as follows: TGTGCCAGCACTAGCAGGGGGCGAGGAGGCTACACCTTC. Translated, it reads CASTSRGRGGYTF.